A selection of T cell receptor beta chains follows, all from one sample in a study of blood T cell repertoires in COVID-19. TCRdb's copy holds only in-frame clones and misses some; the assay was immunoSEQ multiplex PCR. The repertoire has under 150,000 clones, less than 85% of them found once; the top ten carry around 10%. The specimen sequenced was peripheral blood. Source of these receptors: a woman aged 80 or older in a cohort sampled during active or convalescent COVID-19. CDR3s include the opening cysteine and the closing phenylalanine or tryptophan. Each record gives: D gene, clone size, V gene, J gene, CDR3 DNA, CDR3 protein. The D gene is left open where the match is weak. Clone size is given for some rows only: seen once, a few or many times, or a class if the clone is expanded.

d_call: TRBD2
clone_size: -
v_call: TRBV7-9
j_call: TRBJ2-3
cdr3_nt: TGTGCCAGCAGCTTGGGATGGACTAGCGGGAGCACAGATACGCAGTATTTT
cdr3_aa: CASSLGWTSGSTDTQYF

d_call: -
clone_size: -
v_call: TRBV7-8
j_call: TRBJ1-6
cdr3_nt: TGTGCCAGCAGCTTAGTAGCGGGGACAAATTCACCCCTCCACTTT
cdr3_aa: CASSLVAGTNSPLHF

d_call: TRBD1
clone_size: -
v_call: TRBV9
j_call: TRBJ2-1
cdr3_nt: TGTGCCAGCAGCGTAGTATCAGCCAACAGGGGCGAGCAGTTCTTC
cdr3_aa: CASSVVSANRGEQFF

d_call: -
clone_size: -
v_call: TRBV20-1
j_call: TRBJ2-5
cdr3_nt: TGCAGGGGAACAGGGAAAGAGACCCAGTACTTC
cdr3_aa: CRGTGKETQYF

d_call: TRBD1
clone_size: -
v_call: TRBV7-9
j_call: TRBJ2-4
cdr3_nt: TGTGCCAGCAGCTCGACAGGGGGCTTTAACATTCAGTACTTC
cdr3_aa: CASSSTGGFNIQYF

d_call: TRBD1
clone_size: -
v_call: TRBV9
j_call: TRBJ1-4
cdr3_nt: TGTGCCAGCAGCGTGGAGGACAGGGACGAAAAACTGTTTTTT
cdr3_aa: CASSVEDRDEKLFF

d_call: -
clone_size: -
v_call: TRBV28
j_call: TRBJ1-1
cdr3_nt: TGTGCCAGCATCATCGGGGGTTTGCTGGCCACTGAAGCTTTCTTT
cdr3_aa: CASIIGGLLATEAFF

d_call: -
clone_size: -
v_call: TRBV5-1
j_call: TRBJ2-2
cdr3_nt: TGCGCCAGCAGCTCGATGATGGGTACTAGGGCCGGGGAGCTGTTTTTT
cdr3_aa: CASSSMMGTRAGELFF

d_call: TRBD1
clone_size: -
v_call: TRBV18
j_call: TRBJ1-1
cdr3_nt: TGTGCCAGCTCTCCGGACAGGGGGGGGGAAGCTTTCTTT
cdr3_aa: CASSPDRGGEAFF

d_call: -
clone_size: -
v_call: TRBV5-1
j_call: TRBJ2-5
cdr3_nt: TGCGCCAGCAGCTTCGGGGAGCAAGAGACCCAGTACTTC
cdr3_aa: CASSFGEQETQYF

d_call: TRBD1
clone_size: few
v_call: TRBV7-3
j_call: TRBJ1-2
cdr3_nt: TGTGCCAGCAGCCCGGGACAGGGCCTCCACTTC
cdr3_aa: CASSPGQGLHF

d_call: -
clone_size: -
v_call: TRBV6-2/TRBV6-3
j_call: TRBJ2-6
cdr3_nt: TGTGCCAGCAGTTCACACAGGGCTGGGGCCAACGTCCTGACTTTC
cdr3_aa: CASSSHRAGANVLTF

d_call: -
clone_size: -
v_call: TRBV6-9
j_call: TRBJ2-5
cdr3_nt: TGTGCCAGCAGTTTACAGTTCCAAGAGACCCAGTACTTC
cdr3_aa: CASSLQFQETQYF

d_call: -
clone_size: -
v_call: TRBV28
j_call: TRBJ2-2
cdr3_nt: TGTGCCAGCAGTTTATGGCGGTACGAAAACACCGGGGAGCTGTTTTTT
cdr3_aa: CASSLWRYENTGELFF

d_call: -
clone_size: -
v_call: TRBV21-1
j_call: TRBJ2-2
cdr3_nt: TGTGCCAGCAGCCCTTATCCCCCGGGACTAGCGGGGACTTGGGGCGGGGAGCTGTTTTTT
cdr3_aa: CASSPYPPGLAGTWGGELFF

d_call: -
clone_size: few
v_call: TRBV4-1
j_call: TRBJ2-3
cdr3_nt: TGCGCCAGCAGCCACCACTTCAAAACACGGACAGGCACAGATACGCAGTATTTT
cdr3_aa: CASSHHFKTRTGTDTQYF

d_call: -
clone_size: once
v_call: TRBV11-2
j_call: TRBJ1-6
cdr3_nt: TGTGCCAGCAGCTTAGGAGGCTCACCCCTCCACTTT
cdr3_aa: CASSLGGSPLHF

d_call: -
clone_size: -
v_call: TRBV12-3/TRBV12-4
j_call: TRBJ1-2
cdr3_nt: TGTGCCAGCAGTTTAGGGGGCTACAACGGCTACACCTTC
cdr3_aa: CASSLGGYNGYTF

d_call: -
clone_size: -
v_call: TRBV3-1/TRBV3-2
j_call: TRBJ1-4
cdr3_nt: TGTGCCAGCAGCCAAGGATCGACTGGAAAACTGTTTTTT
cdr3_aa: CASSQGSTGKLFF

d_call: TRBD1
clone_size: -
v_call: TRBV6-1
j_call: TRBJ2-2
cdr3_nt: TGTGCCAGCAGTGAAGCGGTGGGGGACAGGGGGAAGGGCGGGGAGCTGTTTTTT
cdr3_aa: CASSEAVGDRGKGGELFF

d_call: TRBD1
clone_size: once
v_call: TRBV19
j_call: TRBJ1-5
cdr3_nt: TGTGCCACCCGGGACAGGGCGAGTCAGCCCCAGCATTTT
cdr3_aa: CATRDRASQPQHF

d_call: TRBD1
clone_size: -
v_call: TRBV19
j_call: TRBJ2-1
cdr3_nt: TGTGCCAGTACCGACCCGGGACAGAACTTAAACAATGAGCAGTTCTTC
cdr3_aa: CASTDPGQNLNNEQFF